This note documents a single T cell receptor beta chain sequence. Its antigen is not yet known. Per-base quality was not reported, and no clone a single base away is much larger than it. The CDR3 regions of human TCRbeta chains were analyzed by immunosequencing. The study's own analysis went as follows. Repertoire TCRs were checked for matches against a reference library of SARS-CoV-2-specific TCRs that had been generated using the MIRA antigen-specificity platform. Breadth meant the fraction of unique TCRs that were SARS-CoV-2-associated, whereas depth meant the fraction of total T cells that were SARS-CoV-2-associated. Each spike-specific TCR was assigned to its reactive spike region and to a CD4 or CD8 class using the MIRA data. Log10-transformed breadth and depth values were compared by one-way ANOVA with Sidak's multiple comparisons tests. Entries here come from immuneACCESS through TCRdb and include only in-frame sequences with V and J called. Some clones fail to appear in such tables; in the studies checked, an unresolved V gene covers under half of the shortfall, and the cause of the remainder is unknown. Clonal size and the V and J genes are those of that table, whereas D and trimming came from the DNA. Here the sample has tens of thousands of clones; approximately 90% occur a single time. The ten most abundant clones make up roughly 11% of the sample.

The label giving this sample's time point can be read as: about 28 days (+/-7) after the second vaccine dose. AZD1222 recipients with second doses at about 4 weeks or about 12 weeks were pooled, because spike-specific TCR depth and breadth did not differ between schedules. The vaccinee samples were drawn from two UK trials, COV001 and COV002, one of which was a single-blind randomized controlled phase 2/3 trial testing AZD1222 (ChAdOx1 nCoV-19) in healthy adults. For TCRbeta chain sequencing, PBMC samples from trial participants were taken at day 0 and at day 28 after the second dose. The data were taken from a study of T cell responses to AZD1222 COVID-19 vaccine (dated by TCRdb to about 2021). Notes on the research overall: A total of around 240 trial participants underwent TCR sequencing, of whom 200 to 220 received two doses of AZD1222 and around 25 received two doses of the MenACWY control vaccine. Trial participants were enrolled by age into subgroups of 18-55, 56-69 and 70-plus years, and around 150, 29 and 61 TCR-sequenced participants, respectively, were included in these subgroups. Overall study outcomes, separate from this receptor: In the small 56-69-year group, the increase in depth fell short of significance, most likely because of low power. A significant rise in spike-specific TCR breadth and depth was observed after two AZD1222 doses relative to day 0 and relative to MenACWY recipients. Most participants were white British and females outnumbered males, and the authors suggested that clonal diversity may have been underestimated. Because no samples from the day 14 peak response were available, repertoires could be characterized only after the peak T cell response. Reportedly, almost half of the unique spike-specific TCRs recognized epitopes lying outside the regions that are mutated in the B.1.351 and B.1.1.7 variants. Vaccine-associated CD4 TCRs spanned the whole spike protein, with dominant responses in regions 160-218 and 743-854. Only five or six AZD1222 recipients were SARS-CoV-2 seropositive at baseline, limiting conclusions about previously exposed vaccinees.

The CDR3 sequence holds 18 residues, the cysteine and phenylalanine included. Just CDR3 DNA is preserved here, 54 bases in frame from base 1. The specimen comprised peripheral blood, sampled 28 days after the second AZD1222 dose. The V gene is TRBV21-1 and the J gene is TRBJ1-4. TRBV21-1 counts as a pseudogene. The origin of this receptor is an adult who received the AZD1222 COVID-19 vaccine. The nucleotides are TGTGCCAGCTTTCGGGTAAAAGCTCGGAGTGCAACTAATGAAAAACTGTTTTTT. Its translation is CASFRVKARSATNEKLFF.